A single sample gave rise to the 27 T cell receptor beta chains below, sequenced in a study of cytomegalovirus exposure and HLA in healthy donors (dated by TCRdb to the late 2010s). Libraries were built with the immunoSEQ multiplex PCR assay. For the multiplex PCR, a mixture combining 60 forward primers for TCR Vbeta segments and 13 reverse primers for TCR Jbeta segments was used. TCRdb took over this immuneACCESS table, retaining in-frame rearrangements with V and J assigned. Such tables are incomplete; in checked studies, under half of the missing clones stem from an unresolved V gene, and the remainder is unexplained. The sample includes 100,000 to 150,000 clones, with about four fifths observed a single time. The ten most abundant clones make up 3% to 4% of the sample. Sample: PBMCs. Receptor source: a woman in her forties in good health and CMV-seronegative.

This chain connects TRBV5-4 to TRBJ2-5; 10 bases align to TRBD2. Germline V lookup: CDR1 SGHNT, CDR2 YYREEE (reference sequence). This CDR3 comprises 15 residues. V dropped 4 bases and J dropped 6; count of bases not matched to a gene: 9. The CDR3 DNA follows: TGTGCCAGCAGCCCATCAGCGGGGGGGCGGCAGACCCAGTACTTC. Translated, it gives CASSPSAGGRQTQYF.

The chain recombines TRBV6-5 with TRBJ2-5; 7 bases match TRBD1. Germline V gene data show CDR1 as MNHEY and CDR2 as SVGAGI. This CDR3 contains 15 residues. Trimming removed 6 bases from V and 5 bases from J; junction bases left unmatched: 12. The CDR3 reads CASRRNRGEVETQYF. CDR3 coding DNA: TGTGCCAGCAGGCGTAACAGGGGTGAGGTGGAGACCCAGTACTTC.

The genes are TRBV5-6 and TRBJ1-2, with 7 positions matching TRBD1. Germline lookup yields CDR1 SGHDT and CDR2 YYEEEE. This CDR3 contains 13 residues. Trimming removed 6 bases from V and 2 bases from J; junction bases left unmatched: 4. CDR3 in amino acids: CASMRQGNYGYTF. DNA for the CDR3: TGTGCCAGCATGCGACAGGGCAACTATGGCTACACCTTC.

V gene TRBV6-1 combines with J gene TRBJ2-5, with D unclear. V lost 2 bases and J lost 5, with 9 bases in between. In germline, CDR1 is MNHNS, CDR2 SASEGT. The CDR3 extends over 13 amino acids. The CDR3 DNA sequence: TGTGCCAGCAGTGAATTTTACGGGGAGACCCAGTACTTC. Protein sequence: CASSEFYGETQYF.

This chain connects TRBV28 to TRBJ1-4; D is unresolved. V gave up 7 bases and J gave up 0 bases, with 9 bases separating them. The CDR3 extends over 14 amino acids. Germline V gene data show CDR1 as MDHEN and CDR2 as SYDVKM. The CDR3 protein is CASMWATTNEKLFF. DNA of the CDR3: TGTGCCAGCATGTGGGCCACAACTAATGAAAAACTGTTTTTT.

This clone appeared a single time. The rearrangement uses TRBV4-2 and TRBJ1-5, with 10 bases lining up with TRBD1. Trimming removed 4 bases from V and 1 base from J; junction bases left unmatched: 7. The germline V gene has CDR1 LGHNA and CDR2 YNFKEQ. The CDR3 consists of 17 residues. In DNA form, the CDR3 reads TGTGCCAGCAGCCCGGGACAGGGGACGATAAGCAATCAGCCCCAGCATTTT. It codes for CASSPGQGTISNQPQHF.

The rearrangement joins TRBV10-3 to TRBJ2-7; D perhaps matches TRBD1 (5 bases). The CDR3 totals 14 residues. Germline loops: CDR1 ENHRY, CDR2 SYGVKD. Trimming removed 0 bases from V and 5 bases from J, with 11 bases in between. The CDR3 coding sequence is TGTGCCATCAGTGAGTCGACTGGGGCACACGAGCAGTACTTC. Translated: CAISESTGAHEQYF.

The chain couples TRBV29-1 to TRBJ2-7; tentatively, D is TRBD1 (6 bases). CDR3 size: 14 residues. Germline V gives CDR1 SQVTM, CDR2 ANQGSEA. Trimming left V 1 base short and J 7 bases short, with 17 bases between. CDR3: CSVEGSPQGWEQYF. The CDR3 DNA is TGCAGCGTTGAAGGGTCACCACAGGGTTGGGAGCAGTACTTC.

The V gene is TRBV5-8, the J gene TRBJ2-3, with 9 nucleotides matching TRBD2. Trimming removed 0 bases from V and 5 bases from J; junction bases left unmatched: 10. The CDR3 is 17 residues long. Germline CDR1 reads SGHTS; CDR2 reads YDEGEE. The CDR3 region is CASSLEVSGRGVDTQYF. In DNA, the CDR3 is TGTGCCAGCAGCTTGGAAGTTAGCGGGAGAGGTGTAGATACGCAGTATTTT.

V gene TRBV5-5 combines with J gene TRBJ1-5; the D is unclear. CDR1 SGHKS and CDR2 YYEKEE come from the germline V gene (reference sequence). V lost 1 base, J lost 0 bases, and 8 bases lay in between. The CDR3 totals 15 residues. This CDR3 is CASSLWEGSNQPQHF. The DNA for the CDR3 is TGTGCCAGCAGCTTGTGGGAGGGTAGCAATCAGCCCCAGCATTTT. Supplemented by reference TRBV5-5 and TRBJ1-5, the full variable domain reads DAGVTQSPTHLIKTRGQQVTLRCSPISGHKSVSWYQQVLGQGPQFIFQYYEKEERGRGNFPDRFSARQFPNYSSELNVNALLLGDSALYLCASSLWEGSNQPQHFGDGTRLSIL.

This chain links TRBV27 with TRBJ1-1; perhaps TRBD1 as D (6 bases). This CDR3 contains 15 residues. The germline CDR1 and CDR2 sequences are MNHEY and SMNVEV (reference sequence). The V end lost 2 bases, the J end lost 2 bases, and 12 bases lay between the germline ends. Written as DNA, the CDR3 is TGTGCCAGCAGTTTAAGGGAGGGGGGCAACACTGAAGCTTTCTTT. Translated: CASSLREGGNTEAFF.

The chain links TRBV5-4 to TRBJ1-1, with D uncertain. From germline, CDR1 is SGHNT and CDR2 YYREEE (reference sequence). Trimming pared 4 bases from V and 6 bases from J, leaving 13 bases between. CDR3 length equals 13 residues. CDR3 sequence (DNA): TGTGCCAGCAGCCGGGGAGGCGAGCCTGAAGCTTTCTTT. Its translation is CASSRGGEPEAFF.

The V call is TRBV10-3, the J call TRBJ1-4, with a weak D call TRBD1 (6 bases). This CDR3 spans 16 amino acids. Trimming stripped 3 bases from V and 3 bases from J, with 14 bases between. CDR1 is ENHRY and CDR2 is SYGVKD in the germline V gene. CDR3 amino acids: CAISDRGTPSNEKLFF. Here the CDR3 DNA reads TGTGCCATCAGTGACCGTGGGACACCATCTAATGAAAAACTGTTTTTT.

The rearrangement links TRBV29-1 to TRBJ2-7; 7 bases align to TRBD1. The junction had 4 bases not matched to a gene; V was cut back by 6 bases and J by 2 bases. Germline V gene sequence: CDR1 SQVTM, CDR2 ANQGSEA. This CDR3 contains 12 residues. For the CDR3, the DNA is TGCAGCGTCCGGGACAGTACCTACGAGCAGTACTTC. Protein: CSVRDSTYEQYF.

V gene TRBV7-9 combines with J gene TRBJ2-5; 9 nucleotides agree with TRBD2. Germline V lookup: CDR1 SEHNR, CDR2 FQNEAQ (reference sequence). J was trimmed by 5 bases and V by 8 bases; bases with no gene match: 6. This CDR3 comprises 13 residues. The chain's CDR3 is CASRGGDWETQYF. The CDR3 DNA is TGTGCCAGCCGCGGGGGGGATTGGGAGACCCAGTACTTC.

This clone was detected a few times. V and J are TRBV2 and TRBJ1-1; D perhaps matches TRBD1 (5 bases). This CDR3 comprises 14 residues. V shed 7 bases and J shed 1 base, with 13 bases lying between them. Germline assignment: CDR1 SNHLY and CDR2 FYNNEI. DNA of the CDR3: TGTGCCAGCACTTATGGGGCAGCGAACACTGAAGCTTTCTTT. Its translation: CASTYGAANTEAFF.

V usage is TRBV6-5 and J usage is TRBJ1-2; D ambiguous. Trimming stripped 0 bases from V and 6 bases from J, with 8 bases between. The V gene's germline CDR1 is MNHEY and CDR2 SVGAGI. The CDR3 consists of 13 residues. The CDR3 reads CASSYSTLNGYTF. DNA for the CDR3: TGTGCCAGCAGTTACTCGACTCTAAATGGCTACACCTTC.

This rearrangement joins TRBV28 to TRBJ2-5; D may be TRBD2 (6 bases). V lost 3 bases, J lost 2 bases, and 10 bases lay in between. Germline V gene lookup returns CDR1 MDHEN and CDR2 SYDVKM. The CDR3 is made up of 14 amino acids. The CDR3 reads CASSFAGPQETQYF. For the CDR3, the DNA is TGTGCCAGCAGTTTCGCGGGGCCTCAAGAGACCCAGTACTTC.

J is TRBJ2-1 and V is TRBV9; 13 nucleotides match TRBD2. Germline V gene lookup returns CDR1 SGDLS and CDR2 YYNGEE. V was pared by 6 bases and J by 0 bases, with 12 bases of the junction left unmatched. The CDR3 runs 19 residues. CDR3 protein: CASTRTSGGPRSSYNEQFF. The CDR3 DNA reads TGTGCCAGCACCAGGACTAGCGGGGGTCCTCGCAGCTCCTACAATGAGCAGTTCTTC.

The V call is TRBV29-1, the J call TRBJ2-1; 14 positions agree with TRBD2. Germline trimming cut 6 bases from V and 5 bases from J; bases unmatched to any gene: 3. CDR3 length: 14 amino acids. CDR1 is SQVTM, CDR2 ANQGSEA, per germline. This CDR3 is CSVRLAGGDNEQFF. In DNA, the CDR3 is TGCAGCGTACGACTAGCGGGAGGGGACAATGAGCAGTTCTTC.

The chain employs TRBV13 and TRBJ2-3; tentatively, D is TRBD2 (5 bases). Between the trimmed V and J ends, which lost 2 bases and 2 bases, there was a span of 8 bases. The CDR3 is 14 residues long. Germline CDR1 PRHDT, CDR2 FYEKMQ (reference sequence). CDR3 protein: CASSLSGTTDTQYF. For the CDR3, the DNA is TGTGCCAGCAGCTTAAGCGGTACCACAGATACGCAGTATTTT.

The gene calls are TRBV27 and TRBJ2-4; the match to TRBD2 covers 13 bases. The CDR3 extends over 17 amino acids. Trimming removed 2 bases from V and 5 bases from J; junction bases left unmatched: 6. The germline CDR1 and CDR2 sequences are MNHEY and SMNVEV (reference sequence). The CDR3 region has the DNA TGTGCCAGCAGTTTAATACTAGCGGGAGGGCCGGAAAACATTCAGTACTTC. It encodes CASSLILAGGPENIQYF.

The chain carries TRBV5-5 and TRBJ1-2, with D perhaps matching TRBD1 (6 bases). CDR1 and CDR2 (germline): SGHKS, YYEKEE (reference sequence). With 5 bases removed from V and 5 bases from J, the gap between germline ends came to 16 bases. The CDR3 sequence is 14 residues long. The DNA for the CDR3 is TGTGCCAGCAGGACTGGGGGCGGACCATATGGCTACACCTTC. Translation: CASRTGGGPYGYTF.

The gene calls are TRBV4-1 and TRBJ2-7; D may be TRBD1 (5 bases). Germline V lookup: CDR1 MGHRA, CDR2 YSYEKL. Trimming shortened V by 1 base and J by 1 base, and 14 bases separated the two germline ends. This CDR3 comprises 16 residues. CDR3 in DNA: TGCGCCAGCAGCCAAGGAGCCGCTAGGGGTTCCTACGAGCAGTACTTC. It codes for CASSQGAARGSYEQYF.

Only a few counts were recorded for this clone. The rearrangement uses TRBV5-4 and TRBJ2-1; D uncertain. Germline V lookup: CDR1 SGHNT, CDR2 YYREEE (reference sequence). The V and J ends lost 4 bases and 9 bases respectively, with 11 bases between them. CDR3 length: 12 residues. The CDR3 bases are TGTGCCAGCAGCCCGGCTCTAGGTGAGCAGTTCTTC. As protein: CASSPALGEQFF.

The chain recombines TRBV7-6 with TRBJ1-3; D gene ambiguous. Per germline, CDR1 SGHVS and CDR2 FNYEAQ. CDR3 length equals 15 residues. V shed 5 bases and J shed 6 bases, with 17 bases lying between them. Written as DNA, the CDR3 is TGTGCCAGCAGCCCCCAGGCCAGCGGGGAAAACACCATATATTTT. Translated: CASSPQASGENTIYF.

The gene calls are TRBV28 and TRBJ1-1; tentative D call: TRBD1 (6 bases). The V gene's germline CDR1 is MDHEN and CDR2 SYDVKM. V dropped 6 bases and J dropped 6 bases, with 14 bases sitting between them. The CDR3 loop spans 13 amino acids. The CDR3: CASSPNRAPEAFF. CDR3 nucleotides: TGTGCCAGCAGCCCCAACAGGGCCCCTGAAGCTTTCTTT.